One T cell receptor beta chain is described in this entry. The sample is drawn from a study of OX40 agonist ivuxolimab in advanced cancers. Study information: Three partial responders included one hepatocellular carcinoma patient and two cutaneous melanoma patients.

The germline V gene encodes CDR1 WSHSY and CDR2 SAAADI. Losses at the gene ends were 5 bases for V and 5 bases for J; bases not matched to a gene: 5. This CDR3 comprises 14 residues. Generated by immunoSEQ multiplex PCR, the TCRdb table keeps only in-frame clones and is missing some. The data hold some 33,000 clones, with approximately 89% observed a single time. The specimen was CD4+ or CD8+ T cells sorted from blood, collected in a trial of the OX40 agonist ivuxolimab. The source of this sequence is an adult with an advanced solid tumor such as melanoma, head and neck, liver or kidney cancer. The V gene is TRBV10-2, the J gene TRBJ2-5; 10 bases match TRBD2. The CDR3 reads CASSTAGGWETQYF. DNA of the CDR3: TGCGCCAGCAGTACAGCGGGGGGGTGGGAGACCCAGTACTTC.